The clone carrying this T cell receptor beta chain was counted only a few times. Its antigen is not known. Germline assignment: CDR1 SQVTM and CDR2 ANQGSEA. This CDR3 spans 13 amino acids. Trimming cost V 1 base and J 1 base, with 7 bases left between them. TCR alpha and beta CDR3 regions were amplified from RNA using iRepertoire nested multiplex PCR. TCRdb fed the multiplex PCR reads into MiXCR, producing one record per CDR3 protein. The sample consists of around 97,000 distinct CDR3 sequences, less than 30% of them appearing once. This record comes from a study of glioma-infiltrating T cells. Findings of the study overall: CDR3 overlap between tissue and blood was very small.

The J gene is TRBJ1-1, the V gene TRBV29-1; D perhaps matches TRBD1 (6 bases). The receptor's source is a human donor with low-grade glioma or glioblastoma, undergoing nonglioma brain surgery, or in good health (not recorded which). Sequencing was carried out using glioma tissue, nonneoplastic brain tissue, or PBMCs (not recorded which). This chain's CDR3 is CSVEGTENTEAFF. The CDR3, as DNA: TGCAGCGTTGAAGGGACAGAGAACACTGAAGCTTTCTTT.